This TCR beta chain was captured in a study of T cell responses to AZD1222 COVID-19 vaccine. The table came from immunoSEQ multiplex PCR; TCRdb's copy has only in-frame clones and leaves some out. The sample has more than 100,000 clones, 90% seen once. This clone was observed a single time. The antigen is unknown. The CDR3 runs 18 residues. Germline V gene lookup returns CDR1 MGHRA and CDR2 YSYEKL. With 0 bases clipped from V and 0 bases from J, the junction kept 8 bases outside the gene matches. Findings and caveats of the study: Clonal diversity may have been underestimated in mostly white British donors. Reportedly, close to half of spike-specific TCRs are directed against unmutated variant regions.

The chain joins TRBV4-1 to TRBJ2-5, with 9 bases aligning to TRBD2. Material: peripheral blood, obtained on day 0 of AZD1222 vaccination. The TCR originated in an adult in good health. The DNA of the CDR3 is TGCGCCAGCAGCCAAGACCCCCCTAGCGGGGCATACCAAGAGACCCAGTACTTC. It is translated as CASSQDPPSGAYQETQYF.